This TCR beta chain was found in a study of T cell responses to AZD1222 COVID-19 vaccine. Sequenced by immunoSEQ multiplex PCR; TCRdb stores in-frame clones only, minus some. The sample lists some 250,000 clones, roughly 93% occurring once. A note on this clone: Its matching antigen is unknown.

The CDR3 length is 14 residues. J gave up 4 bases and V 4 bases, and 5 bases lay outside the gene matches. CDR1 and CDR2 from the germline V gene are SGDLS and YYNGEE. Study results and caveats: It should be noted that donors were predominantly white British and more often female, and clonal diversity was possibly underestimated. Within unmutated variant regions lay the reported targets of nearly half of spike-specific TCRs. Following two doses of AZD1222, Spike-specific TCR breadth and depth rose.

This TCR came from an adult who received the AZD1222 COVID-19 vaccine. The chain uses TRBV9 and TRBJ2-1, with 7 bases matching TRBD2. The sequencing used peripheral blood, collected 28 days after the second AZD1222 dose. The CDR3 loop reads CASSPGGTYNEQFF. Written as DNA, the CDR3 is TGTGCCAGCAGCCCGGGGGGAACTTACAATGAGCAGTTCTTC.